Following are 17 T cell receptor beta chains from one sample sequenced in a study of OX40 agonist ivuxolimab in advanced cancers. Sequenced by immunoSEQ multiplex PCR; TCRdb stores in-frame clones only, minus some. Of 70,000 to 75,000 clones listed, around 88% are singletons. Sequences were derived from CD4+ or CD8+ T cells sorted from blood, sampled in a trial of the OX40 agonist ivuxolimab. The source of these receptors is an adult with an advanced solid tumor such as melanoma, head and neck, liver or kidney cancer.

This chain connects TRBV5-6 to TRBJ2-5; the D is unclear. The CDR3 length is 16 residues. V lost 0 bases and J 1 base, leaving 13 bases between the germline ends. Germline-derived CDR1 and CDR2 are SGHDT and YYEEEE. The DNA for the CDR3 is TGTGCCAGCAGCTTGGGCCAGGTAGGGTCCCAAGAGACCCAGTACTTC. Its translation: CASSLGQVGSQETQYF.

J is TRBJ1-3 and V is TRBV9; D is possibly TRBD1 (6 bases). This CDR3 has 14 residues. Germline V gene sequence: CDR1 SGDLS, CDR2 YYNGEE. Trimming stripped 2 bases from V and 3 bases from J, with 9 bases between. CDR3 region: CASSVRQVGNTIYF. In nucleotides, the CDR3 is TGTGCCAGCAGCGTCAGACAGGTTGGAAACACCATATATTTT.

V is TRBV5-1 and J is TRBJ1-2, with 7 bases aligning to TRBD1. Trimming took 2 bases from V and 8 from J; bases not matched to a gene: 6. The CDR3 sequence is 13 residues long. Germline loops: CDR1 SGHRS, CDR2 YFSETQ. The CDR3 reads CASSLGDRTGYTF. Here the CDR3 DNA reads TGCGCCAGCAGCTTAGGGGACAGAACCGGCTACACCTTC.

This clone was seen a single time. The V and J genes are TRBV6-5 and TRBJ1-1; unclear D gene. CDR1 and CDR2 (germline): MNHEY, SVGAGI. The CDR3 spans 11 residues. V lost 3 bases and J 8 bases, leaving 7 bases between the germline ends. The CDR3 loop reads CASSYGPEAFF. DNA for the CDR3: TGTGCCAGCAGTTATGGACCCGAAGCTTTCTTT.

This sequence joins TRBV7-9 and TRBJ2-7, with 7 bases that match TRBD1. The CDR3 is made up of 14 amino acids. The V segment lost 2 bases and the J segment 5 bases; nucleotides outside the gene matches: 6. The V gene's germline CDR1 is SEHNR and CDR2 FQNEAQ (reference sequence). The CDR3 DNA sequence: TGTGCCAGCAGCTTAACCGGGACAGTAAACGAGCAGTACTTC. Encoded protein: CASSLTGTVNEQYF.

V and J are TRBV30 and TRBJ2-1; TRBD2 matches at 8 bases. V shed 2 bases, J shed 7 bases, and the junction held 1 base outside the gene matches. CDR1 and CDR2 from the germline V gene are GTSNPN and SVGIG (reference sequence). This CDR3 contains 12 residues. The CDR3 DNA sequence: TGTGCCTGGAGTTCTAGCGGGAATGAGCAGTTCTTC. This codes for CAWSSSGNEQFF.

A single count supports this clone. This chain joins TRBV6-5 and TRBJ1-4, with 9 bases matching TRBD1. With V trimmed by 2 bases and J by 7 bases, 5 bases remained unmatched. Germline CDR1 and CDR2: MNHEY and SVGAGI. CDR3 length equals 15 residues. The CDR3 loop is CASSYPDRGGEKLFF. CDR3 in DNA: TGTGCCAGCAGTTACCCCGACAGGGGGGGTGAAAAACTGTTTTTT.

This chain connects TRBV30 to TRBJ2-1; D is ambiguous. CDR1 and CDR2 from the germline V gene are GTSNPN and SVGIG (reference sequence). The germline V and J ends were trimmed by 4 bases and 5 bases, with 6 bases remaining between them. This CDR3 region has 11 residues. Written as DNA, the CDR3 is TGTGCCTGGACGTTAAACAATGAGCAGTTCTTC. Amino acid sequence: CAWTLNNEQFF.

The rearrangement links TRBV19 to TRBJ2-2, with TRBD1 identical over 8 bases. The CDR3 is made up of 14 amino acids. Germline V CDR1 and CDR2: LNHDA, SQIVND (reference sequence). Trimming cost V 3 bases and J 7 bases; bases outside gene matches: 4. CDR3 sequence (DNA): TGTGCCAGTAGTATGGACAGGGTGGGCGGGGAGCTGTTTTTT. This encodes CASSMDRVGGELFF.

This chain links TRBV5-6 with TRBJ2-5; either TRBD1 or TRBD2 may supply D (5 bases each). Germline CDR1 is SGHDT and CDR2 is YYEEEE. The CDR3 is made up of 14 amino acids. V lost 5 bases to trimming and J lost 1 base, with 12 bases between them. The CDR3 DNA sequence: TGTGCCAGCAGTCGATCCGGGACCCAAGAGACCCAGTACTTC. Translation gives CASSRSGTQETQYF.

This clone was recorded only once. V is TRBV5-6 and J is TRBJ2-7, with D perhaps given as TRBD1 or TRBD2 (5 bases each). Germline V gene lookup returns CDR1 SGHDT and CDR2 YYEEEE. Trimming stripped 2 bases from V and 6 bases from J, with 15 bases between. This CDR3 comprises 14 residues. The CDR3 region has the DNA TGTGCCAGCAGCTTAGGTGGGGGACCCCCCGAGCAGTACTTC. It specifies CASSLGGGPPEQYF.

The chain joins TRBV6-1 to TRBJ1-2; 9 bases are a match to TRBD1. The CDR3 contains 14 residues. Germline CDR1 MNHNS, CDR2 SASEGT. V dropped 7 bases and J dropped 12; count of bases not matched to a gene: 15. The chain's CDR3 is CASTQKGGQGSDTF. DNA for the CDR3: TGTGCCAGCACCCAGAAGGGGGGACAGGGCTCTGACACCTTC.

In this sample, this clone turned up once. The chain recombines TRBV5-1 with TRBJ1-2; 8 nucleotides match TRBD1. The germline V gene has CDR1 SGHRS and CDR2 YFSETQ. This CDR3 is built from 15 residues. With V trimmed by 3 bases and J by 0 bases, 4 bases remained unmatched. The CDR3 coding sequence is TGCGCCAGCAGCTCGCAACAGGGGGCTAACTATGGCTACACCTTC. It specifies CASSSQQGANYGYTF.

This chain's CDR3 is CASSLGGDRSYEQYF. For the CDR3, the DNA is TGCGCCAGCAGCTTGGGGGGTGACAGGTCCTACGAGCAGTACTTC. J is TRBJ2-7 and V is TRBV5-1; D is perhaps TRBD1 (6 bases). Trimming cost V 0 bases and J 1 base, with 11 bases left between them. Germline CDR1 reads SGHRS; CDR2 reads YFSETQ. The CDR3 runs to 15 residues. Based on the CDR3 plus reference TRBV5-1 and TRBJ2-7, the full variable domain is KAGVTQTPRYLIKTRGQQVTLSCSPISGHRSVSWYQQTPGQGLQFLFEYFSETQRNKGNFPGRFSGRQFSNSRSEMNVSTLELGDSALYLCASSLGGDRSYEQYFGPGTRLTVT.

The chain combines TRBV21-1 with TRBJ2-1; the D segment call TRBD1 is taken from the table without a DNA check. TRBV21-1 is given as a pseudogene. CDR3 length: 18 amino acids. DNA of the CDR3: TGTGCCAGCAGCGCCGGGACAGGGGACCGGAACCCGTACAATGAGCAGTTCTTC. Protein: CASSAGTGDRNPYNEQFF.

The genes are TRBV25-1 and TRBJ1-3, with D possibly matching TRBD1 (5 bases). CDR3 length: 16 residues. V lost 3 bases and J 0 bases, leaving 12 bases between the germline ends. The germline gives CDR1 MGHDK, CDR2 SYGVNS. This CDR3 reads CASSETALLSGNTIYF. The CDR3 bases are TGTGCCAGCAGTGAGACAGCGCTCCTCTCTGGAAACACCATATATTTT.

This rearrangement joins TRBV5-1 to TRBJ1-5; D ambiguous. With 2 bases removed from V and 1 base from J, the gap between germline ends came to 19 bases. This CDR3 has 18 amino acids. The V gene's germline CDR1 is SGHRS and CDR2 YFSETQ. In nucleotides, the CDR3 is TGCGCCAGCAGCTTTTGGAAGGGTATCGGGAAAAGCAATCAGCCCCAGCATTTT. This codes for CASSFWKGIGKSNQPQHF. The whole variable domain, remainder taken from reference TRBV5-1 and TRBJ1-5, is KAGVTQTPRYLIKTRGQQVTLSCSPISGHRSVSWYQQTPGQGLQFLFEYFSETQRNKGNFPGRFSGRQFSNSRSEMNVSTLELGDSALYLCASSFWKGIGKSNQPQHFGDGTRLSIL.